The rows below give T cell receptor beta chains drawn from one sample of a study of T cells in Graves' hyperthyroidism and ophthalmopathy. Via MiXCR, TCRdb re-called the multiplex PCR reads, giving one row per CDR3 protein. The repertoire holds hundreds of thousands of distinct CDR3 sequences, over 11% seen once, with roughly 6.2% in the top ten. Sequencing used blood. Receptors were obtained from a woman under 40 with Graves' hyperthyroidism that later progressed to Graves' ophthalmopathy. CDR3s include the opening cysteine and the closing phenylalanine or tryptophan. The D gene is left open where the match is weak. The size field is filled for only some rows; it gives once, few, many or a size class.

size	V	length	J	D	CDR3	DNA
many	TRBV9	19	TRBJ2-1	TRBD2	CASSVPLEAAGESYNEQFF	TGTGCCAGCAGCGTACCCCTAGAGGCAGCGGGGGAGTCGTACAATGAGCAGTTCTTC
many	TRBV12-3/TRBV12-4	11	TRBJ2-1	-	CASSLGGAEFF	TGTGCCAGCAGTTTAGGGGGGGCTGAGTTCTTC
-	TRBV6-1	15	TRBJ2-3	-	CASSLGVGTTDTQYF	TGTGCCAGCAGCCTCGGGGTCGGGACCACAGATACGCAGTATTTT
-	TRBV6-1	13	TRBJ2-3	TRBD2	CATLAGDTDTQYF	TGTGCCACTCTAGCGGGCGACACAGATACGCAGTATTTT
few	TRBV20-1	16	TRBJ2-1	TRBD2	CSAGLNSGREYNEQFF	TGCAGTGCTGGACTAAATAGCGGGAGGGAGTATAATGAGCAGTTCTTC
many	TRBV24-1	17	TRBJ2-3	TRBD2	CATSDKGLAGGTDTQYF	TGTGCCACCAGTGACAAAGGACTAGCGGGAGGAACAGATACGCAGTATTTT
many	TRBV2	14	TRBJ2-5	-	CANKGGATQETQYF	TGTGCCAACAAAGGTGGAGCCACCCAAGAGACCCAGTACTTC
few	TRBV19	16	TRBJ2-1	-	CASSKVGGDVRNEQFF	TGTGCCAGTAGTAAAGTGGGCGGGGACGTCCGGAATGAGCAGTTCTTC
many	TRBV2	15	TRBJ1-5	TRBD1	CASSVQGARNQPQHF	TGTGCCAGCAGTGTGCAGGGGGCTCGCAATCAGCCCCAGCATTTT
many	TRBV12-5	17	TRBJ2-4	TRBD2	CASGLVQLAGDENIQYF	TGTGCTAGTGGTTTGGTACAGCTAGCGGGAGACGAAAACATTCAGTACTTC
-	TRBV9	13	TRBJ2-1	TRBD2	CASSATSEYEQFF	TGTGCCAGCAGCGCCACTAGCGAATATGAGCAGTTCTTC
few	TRBV2	15	TRBJ1-3	-	CASRTGAISGNTIYF	TGTGCCAGCAGGACCGGGGCTATCTCTGGAAACACCATATATTTT
-	TRBV7-2	16	TRBJ2-3	-	CASSPGTSTSTDTQYF	TGTGCCAGCAGCCCTGGGACTTCCACTAGCACAGATACGCAGTATTTT
many	TRBV5-1	15	TRBJ1-2	-	CASSLNRGLNYGYTF	TGCGCCAGCAGCTTGAACCGAGGGCTGAACTATGGCTACACCTTC
many	TRBV13	15	TRBJ2-7	TRBD1	CASSLRDRAVYEQYF	TGTGCCAGCAGCTTGAGGGACAGGGCCGTCTACGAGCAGTACTTC
many	TRBV10-2	13	TRBJ2-7	TRBD1	CASSPDRYYEQYF	TGCGCCAGCAGTCCGGACAGGTACTACGAGCAGTACTTC
many	TRBV3-1	15	TRBJ2-4	TRBD1	CASSQGQGAGNIQYF	TGTGCCAGCAGCCAAGGACAGGGGGCCGGAAACATTCAGTACTTC
many	TRBV18	13	TRBJ1-2	-	CASSPRQDYGYTF	TGTGCCAGCAGCCCCCGGCAAGACTATGGCTACACCTTC
many	TRBV20-1	14	TRBJ2-7	TRBD2	CSAAPTSGTYEQYF	TGCAGTGCTGCTCCTACTAGCGGGACCTACGAGCAGTACTTC
many	TRBV6-1	17	TRBJ2-7	-	CASSEVSDADSFYEQYF	TGTGCCAGCAGTGAAGTCTCGGATGCCGACAGTTTTTACGAGCAGTACTTC
-	TRBV20-1	14	TRBJ2-7	TRBD2	CSARGLAGMYEQYF	TGCAGTGCCAGAGGGCTAGCGGGGATGTACGAGCAGTACTTC
many	TRBV2	15	TRBJ2-1	TRBD2	CASSSLAEIYNEQFF	TGTGCCAGCAGTTCCCTAGCGGAGATCTACAATGAGCAGTTCTTC
many	TRBV27	17	TRBJ2-4	-	CASSSTPPGQGEDIQYF	TGTGCCAGCAGTTCCACTCCCCCTGGCCAGGGGGAGGACATTCAGTACTTC
many	TRBV19	15	TRBJ1-1	-	CASTPGAGANTEAFF	TGTGCCAGTACCCCAGGGGCAGGCGCTAACACTGAAGCTTTCTTT
few	TRBV19	14	TRBJ1-6	-	CASHRAGGDSPLHF	TGTGCCAGTCACAGGGCGGGGGGCGATTCACCCCTCCACTTT
-	TRBV29-1	14	TRBJ2-7	-	CSVGGAGDRYEQYF	TGCAGCGTTGGGGGGGCAGGGGATAGGTACGAGCAGTACTTC
-	TRBV7-2	12	TRBJ2-5	-	CASSLNPQTQYF	TGTGCCAGCAGCTTAAATCCCCAGACCCAGTACTTC
few	TRBV3-1	16	TRBJ1-5	-	CASSQDHWGAKQPQHF	TGTGCCAGCAGCCAAGATCATTGGGGGGCCAAACAGCCCCAGCATTTT
many	TRBV6-1	14	TRBJ1-1	-	CASRVDDRNTEAFF	TGTGCCAGCAGGGTGGATGACAGGAACACTGAAGCTTTCTTT
few	TRBV20-1	17	TRBJ1-3	-	CSARSGDGSPSGNTIYF	TGCAGTGCTAGATCCGGGGACGGGTCCCCTTCTGGAAACACCATATATTTT
few	TRBV6-1	14	TRBJ1-1	TRBD1	CASSNRGVKTEAFF	TGTGCCAGCAGTAACAGGGGGGTGAAAACTGAAGCTTTCTTT
-	TRBV28	11	TRBJ1-1	-	CASSSGTGAFF	TGTGCCAGCAGTTCCGGGACGGGTGCTTTCTTT
-	TRBV20-1	14	TRBJ2-3	TRBD1	CSACGQGHTDTQYF	TGCAGTGCTTGCGGACAGGGACACACAGATACGCAGTATTTT
-	TRBV6-1	17	TRBJ2-6	-	CASMKDREGSGANVLTF	TGTGCCAGCATGAAGGACAGGGAGGGCTCTGGGGCCAACGTCCTGACTTTC
-	TRBV25-1	14	TRBJ1-4	-	CASSVHGGNEKLFF	TGTGCCAGCAGTGTCCACGGGGGTAATGAAAAACTGTTTTTT
many	TRBV5-1	15	TRBJ2-7	-	CASSQIEAGAYEQYF	TGCGCCAGCAGCCAAATAGAGGCAGGGGCCTACGAGCAGTACTTC
few	TRBV19	17	TRBJ2-7	TRBD2	CASSPYPGTSGTYEQYF	TGTGCCAGTAGTCCCTATCCCGGGACTAGCGGGACTTACGAGCAGTACTTC
many	TRBV29-1	13	TRBJ1-5	TRBD1	CSATGTGVQPQHF	TGCAGCGCCACCGGGACAGGGGTTCAGCCCCAGCATTTT
many	TRBV7-9	14	TRBJ1-2	-	CASSASTGNYGYTF	TGTGCCAGCAGCGCCTCAACAGGGAACTATGGCTACACCTTC
-	TRBV20-1	15	TRBJ1-5	TRBD1	CSARTGQGLNQPQHF	TGCAGTGCTAGGACGGGACAGGGGCTCAATCAGCCCCAGCATTTT
few	TRBV6-1	13	TRBJ2-7	-	CASSEHPDYEQYF	TGTGCCAGCAGTGAACATCCCGACTACGAGCAGTACTTC
few	TRBV2	14	TRBJ1-1	-	CASFPHMDNTEAFF	TGTGCCAGCTTCCCCCATATGGACAACACTGAAGCTTTCTTT
many	TRBV11-2	16	TRBJ2-1	-	CASSLDDSSSYNEQFF	TGTGCCAGCAGCTTAGATGACAGCAGCTCCTACAATGAGCAGTTCTTC
many	TRBV12-5	15	TRBJ2-3	TRBD2	CASAASGRVRDTQYF	TGTGCTAGTGCGGCTAGCGGGAGGGTTAGAGATACGCAGTATTTT
-	TRBV7-2	17	TRBJ1-3	-	CASSLAPPGHSGNTIYF	TGTGCCAGCAGCTTAGCCCCCCCGGGGCACTCTGGAAACACCATATATTTT
many	TRBV20-1	14	TRBJ1-1	-	CSARAPGLNTEAFF	TGCAGTGCTAGAGCTCCTGGGTTGAACACTGAAGCTTTCTTT
few	TRBV19	14	TRBJ2-3	TRBD2	CASGLAGGGDTQYF	TGTGCCAGCGGACTAGCGGGAGGAGGAGATACGCAGTATTTT
few	TRBV4-1	14	TRBJ2-7	-	CASSPQTPSYEQYF	TGCGCCAGCAGCCCGCAGACTCCTTCTTACGAGCAGTACTTC
few	TRBV30	16	TRBJ2-1	-	CAWSRSLGGPREEQFF	TGTGCCTGGAGTAGGTCGCTCGGCGGTCCTAGGGAGGAGCAGTTCTTC
many	TRBV3-1	18	TRBJ2-1	-	CASSQHPIMVAGYNEQFF	TGTGCCAGCAGCCAACATCCGATTATGGTGGCGGGATACAATGAGCAGTTCTTC
many	TRBV7-3	14	TRBJ2-3	TRBD1	CASSRDRGSDTQYF	TGTGCCAGCAGCCGGGACAGGGGAAGTGATACGCAGTATTTT
-	TRBV30	13	TRBJ2-1	-	CAWSVGLWDEQFF	TGTGCCTGGAGTGTAGGCTTATGGGATGAGCAGTTCTTC
-	TRBV9	15	TRBJ1-6	-	CASSVFSSGDSPLHF	TGTGCCAGCAGCGTGTTTTCTTCAGGGGATTCACCCCTCCACTTT
-	TRBV29-1	13	TRBJ1-2	TRBD1	CSVVGGTEYGYTF	TGCAGCGTTGTCGGCGGGACAGAGTATGGCTACACCTTC